A single sample gave rise to the 10 T cell receptor beta chains below, sequenced in a study of control samples from healthy donors and cancer patients. The data were produced by immunoSEQ multiplex PCR, yet TCRdb's version contains in-frame clones alone and is incomplete. The sample records approximately 230,000 clones, over 75% being singletons. Material for sequencing was PBMCs. All receptors derive from a woman aged 55-70 years with lung cancer.

V gene TRBV7-9 combines with J gene TRBJ1-4; D is undetermined. Germline values: CDR1 SEHNR, CDR2 FQNEAQ (reference sequence). V lost 0 bases, J lost 0 bases, and 5 bases lay in between. The CDR3 contains 15 residues. The CDR3 nucleotides read TGTGCCAGCAGCTTAGCGGGGACAACTAATGAAAAACTGTTTTTT. Protein: CASSLAGTTNEKLFF. Looking up the rest from reference TRBV7-9 and TRBJ1-4 gives the full variable domain: DTGVSQNPRHKITKRGQNVTFRCDPISEHNRLYWYRQTLGQGPEFLTYFQNEAQLEKSRLLSDRFSAERPKGSFSTLEIQRTEQGDSAMYLCASSLAGTTNEKLFFGSGTQLSVL.

This sequence joins TRBV10-1 and TRBJ1-2; D possibly corresponds to TRBD1 (5 bases). V was trimmed by 11 bases and J by 0 bases, leaving 10 bases between them. The CDR3 runs 12 residues. Germline-derived CDR1 and CDR2 are WNHNN and SYGVQD (reference sequence). CDR3 DNA sequence: TGCGCCGGGGACCCAGCTAACTATGGCTACACCTTC. This translates into CAGDPANYGYTF.

Ten or more counts support this clone. An end of the junction differs from the germline gene, which may be a read error. The rearrangement links TRBV19 to TRBJ1-1, with D possibly being TRBD1 (6 bases). CDR1 and CDR2 from the germline V gene are LNHDA and SQIVND (reference sequence). The CDR3 sequence is 13 residues long. The CDR3 loop reads CASSSGQWWGFDF. The DNA of the CDR3 is TGTGCCAGTAGTTCGGGACAATGGTGGGGGTTTGACTTT. The entire variable domain, with the rest obtained from reference TRBV19 and TRBJ1-1, is as follows: DGGITQSPKYLFRKEGQNVTLSCEQNLNHDAMYWYRQDPGQGLRLIYYSQIVNDFQKGDIAEGYSVSREKKESFPLTVTSAQKNPTAFYLCASSSGQWWGFDFGQGTRLTVV.

For the CDR3, the DNA is TGTGCCAGCAGCCTCCGCGGGACAATTAGTTCACCCCTCCACTTT. As protein: CASSLRGTISSPLHF. The chain employs TRBV5-4 and TRBJ1-6; tentative D call: TRBD1 (6 bases). The V gene lost 4 bases and the J gene lost 9 bases, with 17 bases spanning the gap. Germline V gives CDR1 SGHNT, CDR2 YYREEE (reference sequence). This CDR3 region has 15 residues.

The rearrangement uses TRBV5-6 and TRBJ2-7; 9 nucleotides agree with TRBD2. Germline trimming cut 4 bases from V and 4 bases from J; bases unmatched to any gene: 12. The CDR3 runs 16 residues. The germline V gene encodes CDR1 SGHDT and CDR2 YYEEEE. CDR3 sequence reads: CASSRVSGGRYYEQYF. The CDR3 DNA follows: TGTGCCAGCAGCCGAGTTAGCGGGGGCAGGTATTACGAGCAGTACTTC.

The table lists this clone with a few counts. The CDR3 DNA follows: TGTGCCATCAGTGAGTCCAGGGGCTACACCTTC. Amino acid sequence: CAISESRGYTF. The V and J genes are TRBV10-3 and TRBJ1-2; D ambiguous. Germline V gene lookup returns CDR1 ENHRY and CDR2 SYGVKD. CDR3 length equals 11 residues. Trimming stripped 0 bases from V and 8 bases from J, with 4 bases between.

The V and J genes are TRBV27 and TRBJ2-7; D tentatively reads TRBD1 or TRBD2 (5 bases each). Trimming pared 0 bases from V and 7 bases from J, leaving 16 bases between. In germline, CDR1 is MNHEY, CDR2 SMNVEV (reference sequence). CDR3 length equals 15 residues. The CDR3 protein is CASSLSAQVREEQYF. For the CDR3, the DNA is TGTGCCAGCAGTTTATCAGCACAGGTGAGGGAGGAGCAGTACTTC.

J is TRBJ1-1 and V is TRBV7-9; 7 bases match TRBD1. Trimming took 5 bases from V and 5 from J; bases not matched to a gene: 11. Per germline, CDR1 SEHNR and CDR2 FQNEAQ (reference sequence). The CDR3 is 15 amino acids. CDR3 sequence (DNA): TGTGCCAGCAGCAGACCCGACAGGGAGGGTACTGAAGCTTTCTTT. This gives the protein CASSRPDREGTEAFF.

The chain is built from TRBV11-3 and TRBJ2-4, with D tentatively TRBD1 or TRBD2 (7 bases each). Germline V gene lookup returns CDR1 SGHNT and CDR2 YENEEA. Trimming stripped 3 bases from V and 5 bases from J, with 17 bases between. This CDR3 comprises 16 residues. The CDR3 coding sequence is TGTGCCAGCAGCTTGTCAGGGGGGGCAGGCGAAAACATTCAGTACTTC. Translation: CASSLSGGAGENIQYF. The full variable domain, with the rest looked up from reference TRBV11-3 and TRBJ2-4, is EAGVVQSPRYKIIEKKQPVAFWCNPISGHNTLYWYLQNLGQGPELLIRYENEEAVDDSQLPKDRFSAERLKGVDSTLKIQPAELGDSAVYLCASSLSGGAGENIQYFGAGTRLSVL.

The J gene is TRBJ2-5, the V gene TRBV6-1; no definite D call. Trimming took 0 bases from V and 5 from J, leaving 19 bases between them. The CDR3 extends over 17 amino acids. Germline-derived CDR1 and CDR2 are MNHNS and SASEGT. Written as DNA, the CDR3 is TGTGCCAGCAGTGAAGCCGAGCAACCCCGGGCGTGGGAGACCCAGTACTTC. It is translated as CASSEAEQPRAWETQYF.